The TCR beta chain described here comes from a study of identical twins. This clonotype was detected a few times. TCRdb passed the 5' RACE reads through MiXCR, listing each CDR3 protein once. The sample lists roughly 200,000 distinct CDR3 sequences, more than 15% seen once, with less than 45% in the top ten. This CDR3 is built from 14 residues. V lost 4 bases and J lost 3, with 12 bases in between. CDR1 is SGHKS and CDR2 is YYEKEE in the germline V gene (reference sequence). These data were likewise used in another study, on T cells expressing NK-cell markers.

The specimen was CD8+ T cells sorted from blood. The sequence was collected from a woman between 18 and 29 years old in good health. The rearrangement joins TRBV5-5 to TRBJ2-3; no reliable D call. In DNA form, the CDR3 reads TGTGCCAGCAGCCTATACTCCAAGACAGATACGCAGTATTTT. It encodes CASSLYSKTDTQYF.